The rows below give T cell receptor beta chains drawn from one sample of a study of molecular identifiers for immune sequencing clone quantification. TCRdb re-called the PCR reads with MiXCR, one entry per CDR3 protein. The sample has roughly 630,000 distinct CDR3 sequences; roughly 27% are singletons. The source material was naive CD8+ T cells from blood, with Jurkat cell RNA spiked in. The receptors stem from a human donor in good health. Some libraries in this study had Jurkat cell RNA spiked in. Each CDR3 is given with its conserved first and last residue. The D gene is left open where the match is weak. Clone size is shown for a subset of rows, as once, few, many or a class of expanded clone.

clone size	J gene	D gene	V gene	CDR3 DNA	CDR3 protein
many	TRBJ2-3	-	TRBV4-1	TGCGCCAGCAGCCAAGGAGCCTTTACGCTCGCAGGGACAGATACGCAGTATTTT	CASSQGAFTLAGTDTQYF
many	TRBJ2-1	TRBD2	TRBV6-5	TGTGCCAGCAGTTACTCGACCACAGCGGGGAATGAGCAGTTCTTC	CASSYSTTAGNEQFF
-	TRBJ2-7	-	TRBV7-2	TGTGCCAGCACCTTCTCCACCGGGACTGTCACGAACGAGCAGTACTTC	CASTFSTGTVTNEQYF
-	TRBJ1-6	-	TRBV2	TGTGCCAGCAGCCCCGACCATGGGTCGAATTCACCCCTCCACTTT	CASSPDHGSNSPLHF
many	TRBJ1-2	-	TRBV6-1	TGTGCCATCGAGGGTAACCCCCAGCATGACTACACCTTC	CAIEGNPQHDYTF
few	TRBJ1-1	TRBD1	TRBV11-2	TGTGCCAGCAGCCAACTCGGGACAGGGGGCGTTAGGACTGAAGCTTTCTTT	CASSQLGTGGVRTEAFF
few	TRBJ1-6	-	TRBV27	TGTGCCAGCAGTTTATCGATAGGGTATTCACCCCTCCACTTT	CASSLSIGYSPLHF
many	TRBJ2-2	-	TRBV24-1	TGTGCCACCAGTGATTTCACAGGGACCGGGGAGCTGTTTTTT	CATSDFTGTGELFF
many	TRBJ1-5	-	TRBV27	TGTGCCAGCAGTGAGTCCAGTAATAGCAATCAGCCCCAGCATTTT	CASSESSNSNQPQHF
few	TRBJ1-1	-	TRBV3-1	TGTGCCAGCAGCCAATTAAAGACAGGATTGAACACTGAAGCTTTCTTT	CASSQLKTGLNTEAFF
few	TRBJ2-1	-	TRBV19	TGTGCCAGTAGTATAGGAGGATATGCCTATGGGCAGTTCTTC	CASSIGGYAYGQFF
-	TRBJ1-1	TRBD1	TRBV4-3	TGCGCCAGCAGCCAAGACCTTACAGGGGGATTGACTGAAGCTTTCTTT	CASSQDLTGGLTEAFF
few	TRBJ1-3	-	TRBV6-1	TGTGCCAGCAGTACCTGGGGGGTATACCCTGGAAACACCATATATTTT	CASSTWGVYPGNTIYF
few	TRBJ1-5	-	TRBV6-2/TRBV6-3	TGTGCCAGCAGCCCCAGGACTGGGGACGGTCTCCCGCCCCAGCATTTT	CASSPRTGDGLPPQHF
few	TRBJ2-7	TRBD1	TRBV30	TGTGCCTGGAGCCACTCCGGGACAGTGTCTTACGAGCAGTACTTC	CAWSHSGTVSYEQYF
-	TRBJ2-1	-	TRBV6-5	TGTGCCAGCAGTTACTTCGGACCCCCCGGTGAGCAGTTCTTC	CASSYFGPPGEQFF
many	TRBJ2-1	-	TRBV30	TGTGCCTGGAGTGATTCCCCGGGGAATGAGCAGTTCTTC	CAWSDSPGNEQFF
many	TRBJ2-7	TRBD2	TRBV4-2	TGTGCCAGCAGCCAAGCCGCTAGCGGGAGAACGTACGAGCAGTACTTC	CASSQAASGRTYEQYF
-	TRBJ2-2	TRBD2	TRBV7-9	TGTGCCAGCAGCCCTAAGAGCGGGGGATACACCGGGGAGCTGTTTTTT	CASSPKSGGYTGELFF
many	TRBJ2-5	-	TRBV28	TGTGCCAGCCGAAAGGACAGCTCTAGTCAAGAGACCCAGTACTTC	CASRKDSSSQETQYF
-	TRBJ1-1	-	TRBV20-1	TGCAGTGCTAGAGATCCAGGGGATTGGGGCACTGAAGCTTTCTTT	CSARDPGDWGTEAFF
few	TRBJ2-2	-	TRBV29-1	TGCAGCGTCCGATGCGAAACTAGCCCCGGGGAGCTGTTTTTT	CSVRCETSPGELFF
few	TRBJ2-7	TRBD2	TRBV28	TGTGCCAGCACCCAAGCGGGCGGGAGTCGGTACGAGCAGTACTTC	CASTQAGGSRYEQYF
many	TRBJ2-7	TRBD1	TRBV3-1	TGTGCCAGCAGCCCGGGACAGGGGGACTACGAGCAGTACTTC	CASSPGQGDYEQYF
-	TRBJ2-7	-	TRBV11-2	TGTGCCAGCAGCTCCCGCACATCCTACGAGCAGTACTTC	CASSSRTSYEQYF
few	TRBJ2-2	-	TRBV30	TGTGCCTGGAGCCGTACGGGGTTGGCCGGGGAGCTGTTTTTT	CAWSRTGLAGELFF
few	TRBJ2-7	TRBD2	TRBV20-1	TGCAGTGCTTCTGCTAGCGGATACTCCTACGAGCAGTACTTC	CSASASGYSYEQYF
-	TRBJ2-5	-	TRBV6-1	TGTGCCAGCAGTCCCTCCACCCCAGGGGACGTGGAGACCCAGTACTTC	CASSPSTPGDVETQYF
-	TRBJ1-1	-	TRBV6-5	TGTGTCAGCAGAGGGACGGCGAACACTGAAGCTTTCTTT	CVSRGTANTEAFF
few	TRBJ2-3	-	TRBV20-1	TGCAGTGCTAGAGCCTCTAGCTCAGATACGCAGTATTTT	CSARASSSDTQYF